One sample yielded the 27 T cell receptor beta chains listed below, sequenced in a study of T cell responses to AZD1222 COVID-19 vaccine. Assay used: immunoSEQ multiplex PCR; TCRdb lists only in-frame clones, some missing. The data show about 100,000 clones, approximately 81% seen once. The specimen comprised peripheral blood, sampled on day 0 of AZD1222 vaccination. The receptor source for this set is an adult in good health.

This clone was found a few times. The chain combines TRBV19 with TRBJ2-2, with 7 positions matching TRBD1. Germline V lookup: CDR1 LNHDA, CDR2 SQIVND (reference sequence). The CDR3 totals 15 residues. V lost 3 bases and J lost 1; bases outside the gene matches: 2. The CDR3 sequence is CASSIRTGNTGELFF. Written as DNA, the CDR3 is TGTGCCAGTAGTATTAGGACAGGGAACACCGGGGAGCTGTTTTTT.

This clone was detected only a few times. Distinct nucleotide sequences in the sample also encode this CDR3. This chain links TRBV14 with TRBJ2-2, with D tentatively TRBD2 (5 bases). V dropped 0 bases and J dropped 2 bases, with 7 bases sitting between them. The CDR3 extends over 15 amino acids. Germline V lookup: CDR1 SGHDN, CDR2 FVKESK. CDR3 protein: CASSQELGNTGELFF. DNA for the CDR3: TGTGCCAGCAGCCAAGAACTAGGAAACACCGGGGAGCTGTTTTTT.

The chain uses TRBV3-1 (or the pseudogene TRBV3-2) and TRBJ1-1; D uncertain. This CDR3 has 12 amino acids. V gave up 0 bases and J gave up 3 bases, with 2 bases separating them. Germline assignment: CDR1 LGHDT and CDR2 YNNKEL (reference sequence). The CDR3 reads CASSQEYTEAFF. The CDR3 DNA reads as TGTGCCAGCAGCCAAGAATACACTGAAGCTTTCTTT.

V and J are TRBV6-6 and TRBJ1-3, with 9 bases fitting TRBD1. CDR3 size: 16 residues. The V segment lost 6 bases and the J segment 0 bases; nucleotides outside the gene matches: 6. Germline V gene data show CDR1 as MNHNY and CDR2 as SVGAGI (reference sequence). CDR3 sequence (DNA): TGTGCCAGCAGCTCCCGACAGGGGGGCTCTGGAAACACCATATATTTT. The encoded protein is CASSSRQGGSGNTIYF.

The CDR3: CATSDSGQGGPGYTF. The DNA of the CDR3 is TGTGCCACCAGTGATTCCGGACAGGGAGGACCCGGCTACACCTTC. The chain joins TRBV24-1 to TRBJ1-2; TRBD1 matches at 8 bases. Germline V gene sequence: CDR1 KGHDR, CDR2 SFDVKD. The CDR3 sequence is 15 residues long. Trimming cost V 2 bases and J 8 bases; bases outside gene matches: 9.

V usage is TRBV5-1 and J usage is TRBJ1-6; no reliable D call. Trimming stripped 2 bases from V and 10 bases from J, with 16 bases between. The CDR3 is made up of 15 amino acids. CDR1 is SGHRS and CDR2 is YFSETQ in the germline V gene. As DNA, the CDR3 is TGCGCCAGCAGCTTTGTCGGAGGTAACCCATCACCCCTCCACTTT. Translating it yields CASSFVGGNPSPLHF.

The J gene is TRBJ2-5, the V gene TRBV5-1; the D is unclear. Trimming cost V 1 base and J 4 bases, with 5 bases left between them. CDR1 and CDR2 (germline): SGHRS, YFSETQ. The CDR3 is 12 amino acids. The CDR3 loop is CASSLPGETQYF. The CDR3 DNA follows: TGCGCCAGCAGCTTGCCGGGAGAGACCCAGTACTTC.

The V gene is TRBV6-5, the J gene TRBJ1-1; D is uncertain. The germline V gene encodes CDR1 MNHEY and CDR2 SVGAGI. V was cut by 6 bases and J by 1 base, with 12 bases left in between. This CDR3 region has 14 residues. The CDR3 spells CASSAGNWNTEAFF. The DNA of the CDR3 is TGTGCCAGCAGCGCGGGTAATTGGAACACTGAAGCTTTCTTT.

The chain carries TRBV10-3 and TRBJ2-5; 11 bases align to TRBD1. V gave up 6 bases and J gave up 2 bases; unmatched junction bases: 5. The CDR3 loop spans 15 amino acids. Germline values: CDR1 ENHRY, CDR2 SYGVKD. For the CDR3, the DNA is TGTGCCATCAGCTCGGACAGGGGGCGGCAAGAGACCCAGTACTTC. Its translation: CAISSDRGRQETQYF.

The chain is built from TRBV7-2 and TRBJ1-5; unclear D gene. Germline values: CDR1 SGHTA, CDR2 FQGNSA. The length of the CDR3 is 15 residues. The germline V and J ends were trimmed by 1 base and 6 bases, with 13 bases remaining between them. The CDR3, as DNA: TGTGCCAGCAGCTTAGGATACGGAGGGTTTCAGCCCCAGCATTTT. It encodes CASSLGYGGFQPQHF.

Here the CDR3 reads CASSADSSYEQYF. As DNA, the CDR3 is TGTGCCAGCAGCGCCGACAGCTCCTACGAGCAGTACTTC. The chain has TRBV9 and TRBJ2-7, with D perhaps TRBD1 (5 bases). V was shortened by 3 bases and J by 0 bases, with 7 bases between the two germline ends. From germline, CDR1 is SGDLS and CDR2 YYNGEE. This CDR3 is 13 amino acids long.

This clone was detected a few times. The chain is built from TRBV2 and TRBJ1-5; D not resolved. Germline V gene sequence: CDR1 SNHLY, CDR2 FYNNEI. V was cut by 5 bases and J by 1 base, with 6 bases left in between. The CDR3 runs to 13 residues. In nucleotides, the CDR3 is TGTGCCAGCAGTTCCGAGAGCAATCAGCCCCAGCATTTT. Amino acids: CASSSESNQPQHF.

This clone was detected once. CDR3 in DNA: TGTGCCAGCAGCGTAGCGAACAATGAGCAGTTCTTC. Residues: CASSVANNEQFF. J is TRBJ2-1 and V is TRBV9; D not certain. The CDR3 contains 12 residues. V shed 0 bases and J shed 5 bases, with 3 bases lying between them. In germline, CDR1 is SGDLS, CDR2 YYNGEE.

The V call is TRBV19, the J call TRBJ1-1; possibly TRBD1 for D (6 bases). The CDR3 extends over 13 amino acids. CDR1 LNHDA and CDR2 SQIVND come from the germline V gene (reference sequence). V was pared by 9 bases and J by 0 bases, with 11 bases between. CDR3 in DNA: TGTGCCAGCCAACAGGGAATGAACACTGAAGCTTTCTTT. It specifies CASQQGMNTEAFF.

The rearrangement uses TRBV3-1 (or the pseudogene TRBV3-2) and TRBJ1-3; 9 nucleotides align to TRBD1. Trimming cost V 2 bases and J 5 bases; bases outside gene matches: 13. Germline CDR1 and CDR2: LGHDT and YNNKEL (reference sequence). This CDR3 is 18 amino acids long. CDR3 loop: CASSQTGMTGGFRNTIYF. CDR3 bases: TGTGCCAGCAGCCAAACGGGAATGACAGGGGGTTTTAGAAACACCATATATTTT.

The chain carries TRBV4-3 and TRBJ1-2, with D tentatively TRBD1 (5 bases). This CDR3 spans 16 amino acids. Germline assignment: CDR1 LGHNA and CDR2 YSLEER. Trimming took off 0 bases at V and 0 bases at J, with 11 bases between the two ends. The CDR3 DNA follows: TGCGCCAGCAGCCAAGATTTCCAGGGTACTAACTATGGCTACACCTTC. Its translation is CASSQDFQGTNYGYTF.

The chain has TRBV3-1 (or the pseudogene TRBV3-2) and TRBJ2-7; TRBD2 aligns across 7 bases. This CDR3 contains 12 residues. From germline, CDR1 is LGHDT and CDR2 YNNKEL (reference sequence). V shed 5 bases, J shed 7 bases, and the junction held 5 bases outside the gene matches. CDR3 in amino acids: CASSSGRGEQYV. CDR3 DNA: TGTGCCAGCAGCTCGGGGCGGGGGGAGCAGTACGTC.

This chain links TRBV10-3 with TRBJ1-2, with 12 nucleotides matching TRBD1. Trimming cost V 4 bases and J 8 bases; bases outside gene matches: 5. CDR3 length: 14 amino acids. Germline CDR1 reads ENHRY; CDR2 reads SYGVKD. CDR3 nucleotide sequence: TGTGCCATCAGTGCCGGGACAGGGGGCCTCGGCTACACCTTC. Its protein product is CAISAGTGGLGYTF.

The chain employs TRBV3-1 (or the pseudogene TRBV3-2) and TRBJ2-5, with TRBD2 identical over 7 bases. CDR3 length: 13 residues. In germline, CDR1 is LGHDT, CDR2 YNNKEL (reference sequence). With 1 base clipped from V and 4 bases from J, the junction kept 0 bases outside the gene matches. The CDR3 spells CASSQAGGETQYF. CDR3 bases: TGTGCCAGCAGCCAAGCGGGGGGAGAGACCCAGTACTTC.

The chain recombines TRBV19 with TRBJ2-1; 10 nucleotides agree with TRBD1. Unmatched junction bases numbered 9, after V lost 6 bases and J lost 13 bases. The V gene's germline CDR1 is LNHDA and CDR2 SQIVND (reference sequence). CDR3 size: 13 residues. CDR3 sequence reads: CASRNRQGASQFF. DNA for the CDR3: TGTGCCAGTAGAAACCGACAGGGGGCAAGTCAGTTCTTC.

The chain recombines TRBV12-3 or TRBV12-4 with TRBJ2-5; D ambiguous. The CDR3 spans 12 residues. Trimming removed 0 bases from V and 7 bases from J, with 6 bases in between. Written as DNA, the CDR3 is TGTGCCAGCAGTTTAGCGCGAGGGACCCAGTACTTC. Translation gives CASSLARGTQYF.

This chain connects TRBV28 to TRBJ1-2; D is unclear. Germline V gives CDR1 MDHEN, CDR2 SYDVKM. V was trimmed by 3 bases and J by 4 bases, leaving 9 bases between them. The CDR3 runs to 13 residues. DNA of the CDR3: TGTGCCAGCAGTTTTACGGGGAGCTATGGCTACACCTTC. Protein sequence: CASSFTGSYGYTF.

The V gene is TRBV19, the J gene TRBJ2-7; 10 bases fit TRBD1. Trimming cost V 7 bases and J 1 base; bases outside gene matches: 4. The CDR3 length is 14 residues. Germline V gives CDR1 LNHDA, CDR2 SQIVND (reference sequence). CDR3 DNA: TGTGCCAGTAAGCGGGACAGGGGTTCCTACGAGCAGTACTTC. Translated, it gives CASKRDRGSYEQYF.

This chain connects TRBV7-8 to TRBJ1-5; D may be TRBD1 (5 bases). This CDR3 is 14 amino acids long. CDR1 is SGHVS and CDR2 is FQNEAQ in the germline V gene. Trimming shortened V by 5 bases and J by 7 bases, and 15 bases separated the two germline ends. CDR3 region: CASSTTEGVQPQHF. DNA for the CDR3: TGTGCCAGCAGCACGACAGAAGGAGTCCAGCCCCAGCATTTT.

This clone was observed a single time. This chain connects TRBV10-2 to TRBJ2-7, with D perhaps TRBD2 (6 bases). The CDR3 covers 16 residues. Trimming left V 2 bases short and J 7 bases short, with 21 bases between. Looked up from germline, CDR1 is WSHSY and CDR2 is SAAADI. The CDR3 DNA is TGCGCCAGCAGTGAGGCGGACAAGCGGGCCGGGGGTGAGCAGTACTTC. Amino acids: CASSEADKRAGGEQYF.

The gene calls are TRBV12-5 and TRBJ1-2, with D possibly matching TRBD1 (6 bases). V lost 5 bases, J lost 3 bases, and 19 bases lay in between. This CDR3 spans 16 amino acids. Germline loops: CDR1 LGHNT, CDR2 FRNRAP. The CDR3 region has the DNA TGTGCTAGTGGTAAACAGGGTGTGGATGGTGACTATGGCTACACCTTC. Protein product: CASGKQGVDGDYGYTF.

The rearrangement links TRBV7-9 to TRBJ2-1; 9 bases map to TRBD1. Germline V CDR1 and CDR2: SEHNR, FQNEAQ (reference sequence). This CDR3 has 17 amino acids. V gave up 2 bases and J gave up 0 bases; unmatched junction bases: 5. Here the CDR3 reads CASSLSGQGSSYNEQFF. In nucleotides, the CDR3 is TGTGCCAGCAGCTTATCGGGACAGGGCAGCTCCTACAATGAGCAGTTCTTC.